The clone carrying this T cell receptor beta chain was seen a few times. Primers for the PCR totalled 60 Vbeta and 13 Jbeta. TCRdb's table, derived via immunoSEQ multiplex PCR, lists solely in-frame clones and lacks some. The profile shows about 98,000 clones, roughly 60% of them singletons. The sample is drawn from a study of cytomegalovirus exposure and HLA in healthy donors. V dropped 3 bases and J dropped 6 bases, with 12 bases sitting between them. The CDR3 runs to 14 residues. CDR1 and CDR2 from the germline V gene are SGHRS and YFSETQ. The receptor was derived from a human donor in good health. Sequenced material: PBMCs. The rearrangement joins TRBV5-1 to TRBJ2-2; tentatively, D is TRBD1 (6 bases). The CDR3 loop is CASSWTVTAGELFF. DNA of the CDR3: TGCGCCAGCAGCTGGACAGTTACGGCCGGGGAGCTGTTTTTT.